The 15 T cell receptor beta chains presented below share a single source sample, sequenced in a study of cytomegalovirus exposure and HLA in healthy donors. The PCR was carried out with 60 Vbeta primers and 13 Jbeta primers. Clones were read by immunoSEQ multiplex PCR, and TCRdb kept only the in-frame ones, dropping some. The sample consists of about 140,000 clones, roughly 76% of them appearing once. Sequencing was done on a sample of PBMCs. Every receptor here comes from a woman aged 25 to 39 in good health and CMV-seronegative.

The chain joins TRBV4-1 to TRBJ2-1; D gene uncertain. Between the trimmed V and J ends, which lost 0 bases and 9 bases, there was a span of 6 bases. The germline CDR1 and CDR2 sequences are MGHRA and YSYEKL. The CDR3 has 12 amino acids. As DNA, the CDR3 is TGCGCCAGCAGCCAAGATAGGAGTGAGCAGTTCTTC. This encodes CASSQDRSEQFF.

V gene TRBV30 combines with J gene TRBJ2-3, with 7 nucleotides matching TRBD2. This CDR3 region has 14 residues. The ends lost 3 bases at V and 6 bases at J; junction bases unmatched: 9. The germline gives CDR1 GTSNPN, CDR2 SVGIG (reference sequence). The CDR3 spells CAWRTGGGRDTQYF. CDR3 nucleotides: TGTGCCTGGAGGACGGGGGGAGGGCGGGATACGCAGTATTTT.

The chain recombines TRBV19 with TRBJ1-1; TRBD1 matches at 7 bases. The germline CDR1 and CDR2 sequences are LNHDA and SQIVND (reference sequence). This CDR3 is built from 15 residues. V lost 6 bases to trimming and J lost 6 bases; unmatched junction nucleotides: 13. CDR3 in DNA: TGTGCCAGTAGGAAATACACAGGGGAAGTTCCTGAAGCTTTCTTT. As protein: CASRKYTGEVPEAFF.

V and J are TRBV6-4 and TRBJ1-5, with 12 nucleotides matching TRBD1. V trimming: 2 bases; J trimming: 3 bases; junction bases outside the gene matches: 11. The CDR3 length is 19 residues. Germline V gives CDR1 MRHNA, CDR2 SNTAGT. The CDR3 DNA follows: TGTGCCAGCAGTGACCCCACCGGGACAGGGGGCTCGTACAATCAGCCCCAGCATTTT. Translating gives CASSDPTGTGGSYNQPQHF.

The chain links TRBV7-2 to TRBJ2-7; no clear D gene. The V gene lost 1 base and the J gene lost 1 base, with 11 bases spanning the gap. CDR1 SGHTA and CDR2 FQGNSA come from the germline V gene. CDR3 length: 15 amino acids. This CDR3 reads CASSLVWAASYEQYF. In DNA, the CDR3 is TGTGCCAGCAGCTTAGTATGGGCCGCTTCCTACGAGCAGTACTTC. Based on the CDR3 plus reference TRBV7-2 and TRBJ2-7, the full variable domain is GAGVSQSPSNKVTEKGKDVELRCDPISGHTALYWYRQSLGQGLEFLIYFQGNSAPDKSGLPSDRFSAERTGGSVSTLTIQRTQQEDSAVYLCASSLVWAASYEQYFGPGTRLTVT.

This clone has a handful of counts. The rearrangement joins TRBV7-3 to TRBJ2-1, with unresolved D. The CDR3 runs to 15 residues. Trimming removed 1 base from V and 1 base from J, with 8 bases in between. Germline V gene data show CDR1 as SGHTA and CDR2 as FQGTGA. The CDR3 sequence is CASSLNVGSYNEQFF. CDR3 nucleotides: TGTGCCAGCAGCTTAAATGTCGGTTCCTACAATGAGCAGTTCTTC.

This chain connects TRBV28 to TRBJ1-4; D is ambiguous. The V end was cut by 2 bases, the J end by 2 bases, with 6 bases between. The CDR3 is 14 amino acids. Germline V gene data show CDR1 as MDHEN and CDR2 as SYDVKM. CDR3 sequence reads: CASSLDITNEKLFF. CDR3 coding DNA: TGTGCCAGCAGTTTAGACATCACTAATGAAAAACTGTTTTTT.

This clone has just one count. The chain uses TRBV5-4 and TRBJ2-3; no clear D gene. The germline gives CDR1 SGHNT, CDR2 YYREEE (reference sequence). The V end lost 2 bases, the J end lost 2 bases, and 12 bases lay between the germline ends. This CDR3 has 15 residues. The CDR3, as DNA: TGTGCCAGCAGCTTCGACAAGGCCCTCACAGATACGCAGTATTTT. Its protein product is CASSFDKALTDTQYF.

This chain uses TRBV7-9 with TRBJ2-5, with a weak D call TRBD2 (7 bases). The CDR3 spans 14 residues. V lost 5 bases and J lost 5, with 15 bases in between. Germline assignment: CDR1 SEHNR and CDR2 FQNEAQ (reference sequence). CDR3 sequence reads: CASSLGGPGETQYF. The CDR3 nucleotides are TGTGCCAGCAGCCTCGGGGGGCCGGGTGAGACCCAGTACTTC.

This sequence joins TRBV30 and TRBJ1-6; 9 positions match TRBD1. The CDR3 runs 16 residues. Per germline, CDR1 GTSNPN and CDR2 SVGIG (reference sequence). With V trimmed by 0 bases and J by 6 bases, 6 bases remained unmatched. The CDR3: CAWSVRETGGNSPLHF. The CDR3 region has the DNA TGTGCCTGGAGTGTACGGGAGACAGGGGGTAATTCACCCCTCCACTTT.

The CDR3 protein is CASSPGSNREVETQYF. CDR3 nucleotide sequence: TGTGCCAGCAGCCCAGGGTCGAACAGGGAAGTGGAGACCCAGTACTTC. This chain joins TRBV7-3 and TRBJ2-5; D is perhaps TRBD1 (6 bases). Germline V CDR1 and CDR2: SGHTA, FQGTGA. There are 16 residues in the CDR3. With 5 bases removed from V and 5 bases from J, the gap between germline ends came to 21 bases.

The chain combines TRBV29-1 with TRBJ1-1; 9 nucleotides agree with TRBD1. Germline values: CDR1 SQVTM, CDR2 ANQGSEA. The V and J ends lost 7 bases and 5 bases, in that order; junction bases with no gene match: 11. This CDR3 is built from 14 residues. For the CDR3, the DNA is TGCAGCGCCTCACAGGGGGCGCCCCCTACTGAAGCTTTCTTT. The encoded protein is CSASQGAPPTEAFF.

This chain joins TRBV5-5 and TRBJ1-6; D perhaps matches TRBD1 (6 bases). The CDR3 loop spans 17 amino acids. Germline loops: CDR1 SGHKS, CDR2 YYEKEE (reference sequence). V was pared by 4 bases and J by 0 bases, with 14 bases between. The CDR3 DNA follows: TGTGCCAGCAGCGAGCGGGGGGGCTTCTCCTATAATTCACCCCTCCACTTT. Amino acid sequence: CASSERGGFSYNSPLHF.

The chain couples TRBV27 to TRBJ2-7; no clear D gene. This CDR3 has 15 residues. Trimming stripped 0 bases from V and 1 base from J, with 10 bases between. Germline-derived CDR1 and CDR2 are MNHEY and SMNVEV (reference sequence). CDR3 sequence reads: CASSLSRIGSYEQYF. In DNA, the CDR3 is TGTGCCAGCAGTTTATCGAGGATTGGATCCTACGAGCAGTACTTC.

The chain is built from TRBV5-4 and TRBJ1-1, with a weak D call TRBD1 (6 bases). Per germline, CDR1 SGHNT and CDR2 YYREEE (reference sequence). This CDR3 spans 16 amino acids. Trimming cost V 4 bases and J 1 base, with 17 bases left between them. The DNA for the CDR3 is TGTGCCAGCAGCCCAGCAGGGGAGAGGGGGAACACTGAAGCTTTCTTT. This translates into CASSPAGERGNTEAFF.